The 14 T cell receptor beta chains presented below share a single source sample, sequenced in a study of CD8+CD57+ T cells in acquired aplastic anemia listed by TCRdb under 2018. Flow cytometry had shown CD8+CD57+ cell expansion in the patients selected for sequencing. Sequencing used an Illumina HiSeq 2000. Profiling of TCR beta VDJ combinations and CDR3 sequences used genomic DNA as the template. TCRdb reworked the public reads: Q25 trimming with fastp, MiXCR clone assembly, productive beta chains retained. All rows with the same CDR3 protein become a single entry with the most common DNA and genes. A total of about 240,000 distinct CDR3 sequences appear in this sample, around 46% of them only once. Approximately 8% of the sample rests with the top ten. Sequencing was carried out using sorted CD4+, CD8+, or CD8+CD57+ T cells (not recorded which) from PBMCs. The receptors shown here come from a human donor with aplastic anemia.

CDR3 amino acids: CASSARGTNYGYTF. In DNA form, the CDR3 reads TGTGCCAGCAGTGCTAGGGGAACTAACTATGGCTACACCTTC. V gene TRBV7-9 combines with J gene TRBJ1-2; D might be TRBD1 (5 bases). The V gene's germline CDR1 is SEHNR and CDR2 FQNEAQ (reference sequence). The CDR3 is 14 amino acids. V was trimmed by 6 bases and J by 0 bases, leaving 11 bases between them. Based on the CDR3 plus reference TRBV7-9 and TRBJ1-2, the full variable domain is DTGVSQNPRHKITKRGQNVTFRCDPISEHNRLYWYRQTLGQGPEFLTYFQNEAQLEKSRLLSDRFSAERPKGSFSTLEIQRTEQGDSAMYLCASSARGTNYGYTFGSGTRLTVV.

Comments on this clonotype: A clone one base away is much larger, so this may be a read error. This chain connects TRBV7-9 to TRBJ2-7; 13 positions agree with TRBD2. The CDR3 extends over 18 amino acids. J gave up 0 bases and V 4 bases, and 9 bases lay outside the gene matches. CDR1 and CDR2 (germline): SEHNR, FQNEAQ (reference sequence). The chain's CDR3 is CASSSRGTSGDHSYEQYF. The DNA for the CDR3 is TGTGCCAGCAGCTCGAGGGGGACTAGCGGGGACCACTCCTACGAGCAGTACTTC.

Regarding this clonotype: This may be a read error, as it is one base from a much larger clone. This chain uses TRBV5-8 with TRBJ2-7, with D possibly TRBD1 on 6 matching bases. V was clipped by 6 bases and J by 1 base, with 11 bases between them. Germline CDR1 and CDR2: SGHTS and YDEGEE. This CDR3 has 13 amino acids. The CDR3 nucleotides read TGTGCCAGCACCCTCCAGGGGTCCTACGAGCAGTACTTC. Translated, it gives CASTLQGSYEQYF.

This clonotype was observed many times. V and J are TRBV3-1 and TRBJ2-7; a weak D match, TRBD1 (6 bases). Between the trimmed V and J ends, which lost 1 base and 6 bases, there was a span of 13 bases. From germline, CDR1 is LGHDT and CDR2 YNNKEL (reference sequence). This CDR3 region has 14 residues. As DNA, the CDR3 is TGTGCCAGCAGCCAAGGCGGCAGGGGCTTCGAGCAGTACTTC. Protein sequence: CASSQGGRGFEQYF.

This clonotype was counted many times. This chain connects TRBV20-1 to TRBJ2-1; the D gene is possibly TRBD2 (5 bases). Germline CDR1 reads DFQATT; CDR2 reads SNEGSKA (reference sequence). Trimming shortened V by 0 bases and J by 2 bases, and 11 bases separated the two germline ends. This CDR3 comprises 15 residues. For the CDR3, the DNA is TGCAGTGCTAGAGATCGAAGCGGTACCTACAATGAGCAGTTCTTC. Its translation: CSARDRSGTYNEQFF.

This clonotype was counted at least ten times. The rearrangement joins TRBV12-3 or TRBV12-4 to TRBJ1-1; D unresolved. V lost 6 bases to trimming and J lost 2 bases, with 10 bases between them. This CDR3 has 13 amino acids. In DNA form, the CDR3 reads TGTGCCAGCAGGGTGGGAGATAACACTGAAGCTTTCTTT. Its protein product is CASRVGDNTEAFF.

This sequence joins TRBV27 and TRBJ2-7; 8 bases fit TRBD1. The V and J ends lost 0 bases and 4 bases, in that order; junction bases with no gene match: 8. The CDR3 length is 16 residues. Germline loops: CDR1 MNHEY, CDR2 SMNVEV (reference sequence). The CDR3 DNA reads TGTGCCAGCAGTTTATCAAAGCAGGGGGCTCAGTACGAGCAGTACTTC. Its protein product is CASSLSKQGAQYEQYF.

Remarks on this clonotype: A clone one base away is much larger, so this may be a read error. The chain employs TRBV7-2 and TRBJ2-7; D gene uncertain. Germline CDR1 SGHTA, CDR2 FQGNSA. The CDR3 totals 13 residues. Trimming cost V 0 bases and J 5 bases, with 8 bases left between them. The DNA of the CDR3 is TGTGCCAGCAGCTTAGCCTTGCTCCACGAGCAGTACTTC. Residues: CASSLALLHEQYF.

The chain couples TRBV20-1 to TRBJ2-1, with D perhaps TRBD1 (5 bases). V lost 1 base and J lost 10, with 14 bases in between. The CDR3 has 13 amino acids. The germline gives CDR1 DFQATT, CDR2 SNEGSKA (reference sequence). CDR3 amino acids: CSARVGRGYEQFF. CDR3 coding DNA: TGCAGTGCTAGAGTTGGTAGGGGCTACGAGCAGTTCTTC.

This clonotype was detected a few times. The chain is built from TRBV2 and TRBJ2-5; tentative D call: TRBD1 (5 bases). V gave up 4 bases and J gave up 2 bases, with 8 bases separating them. The CDR3 sequence is 13 residues long. CDR1 and CDR2 from the germline V gene are SNHLY and FYNNEI. CDR3 bases: TGTGCCAGCAGTGGGACAAGACAAGAGACCCAGTACTTC. This encodes CASSGTRQETQYF.

This clonotype was seen ten or more times. The gene calls are TRBV7-8 and TRBJ1-1; D may be TRBD1 (5 bases). With 2 bases removed from V and 5 bases from J, the gap between germline ends came to 6 bases. Germline CDR1 SGHVS, CDR2 FQNEAQ. The CDR3 spans 12 residues. The CDR3 DNA reads TGTGCCAGCAGCTTAACAGGTACTGAAGCTTTCTTT. Its protein product is CASSLTGTEAFF.

The table lists this clonotype with many counts. The rearrangement links TRBV7-9 to TRBJ2-7; D may correspond to TRBD1 or TRBD2 (5 bases each). The germline V and J ends were trimmed by 5 bases and 1 base, with 15 bases remaining between them. Germline V gene lookup returns CDR1 SEHNR and CDR2 FQNEAQ (reference sequence). The CDR3 is 15 residues long. The CDR3 DNA is TGTGCCAGCAGCACGAACCGGGACGGTTCCTACGAGCAGTACTTC. This encodes CASSTNRDGSYEQYF.

A remark on this clonotype: This CDR3 is missing its conserved last phenylalanine or tryptophan, likely due to a read error. The chain links TRBV3-1 to TRBJ2-7; either TRBD1 or TRBD2 may supply D (5 bases each). Trimming pared 4 bases from V and 0 bases from J, leaving 16 bases between. This CDR3 comprises 16 residues. The germline V gene encodes CDR1 LGHDT and CDR2 YNNKEL (reference sequence). The CDR3 DNA follows: TGTGCCAGCAGCCCGTTAGCCGGGACCCGCTCCTACGAGCAGTACTCC. It specifies CASSPLAGTRSYEQYS.

With regard to this clonotype: This may arise from a read error, as a much more abundant clone is one base away. V and J are TRBV13 and TRBJ2-2, with D tentatively TRBD2 (6 bases). The CDR3 contains 13 residues. Germline-derived CDR1 and CDR2 are PRHDT and FYEKMQ (reference sequence). CDR3: CASSFGGSGGLFF. Written as DNA, the CDR3 is TGTGCCAGCAGCTTTGGTGGTTCCGGGGGGCTGTTTTTT. Using reference TRBV13 and TRBJ2-2 for the parts outside the CDR3, the full variable domain is AAGVIQSPRHLIKEKRETATLKCYPIPRHDTVYWYQQGPGQDPQFLISFYEKMQSDKGSIPDRFSAQQFSDYHSELNMSSLELGDSALYFCASSFGGSGGLFFGEGSRLTVL.